This TCR beta chain was sequenced for a study of patients and donors after allogeneic stem cell transplantation. This clonotype occurred a few times. V was pared by 3 bases and J by 5 bases, with 11 bases between. Per the germline V gene, CDR1 is LGHDT and CDR2 is YNNKEL (reference sequence). This CDR3 has 13 residues. TCRdb recomputed calls from the RT-PCR reads with MiXCR, one row per CDR3 protein. The table lists over 400,000 distinct CDR3 sequences, 16% of them singletons, with roughly 7% in the top ten. The V call is TRBV3-1, the J call TRBJ2-7; a possible D gene is TRBD1 (5 bases). The TCR sequence derives from a human donor who was either an allogeneic HSCT recipient or a stem cell or donor lymphocyte infusion donor (not recorded which). It is not recorded whose cells these are; they may come from a transplant donor. Specimen: blood, either unsorted or a sorted T cell fraction (not recorded which). The CDR3 bases are TGTGCCAGCAGCCAGTTAGGGGCCCACGAGCAGTACTTC. Its protein is CASSQLGAHEQYF.